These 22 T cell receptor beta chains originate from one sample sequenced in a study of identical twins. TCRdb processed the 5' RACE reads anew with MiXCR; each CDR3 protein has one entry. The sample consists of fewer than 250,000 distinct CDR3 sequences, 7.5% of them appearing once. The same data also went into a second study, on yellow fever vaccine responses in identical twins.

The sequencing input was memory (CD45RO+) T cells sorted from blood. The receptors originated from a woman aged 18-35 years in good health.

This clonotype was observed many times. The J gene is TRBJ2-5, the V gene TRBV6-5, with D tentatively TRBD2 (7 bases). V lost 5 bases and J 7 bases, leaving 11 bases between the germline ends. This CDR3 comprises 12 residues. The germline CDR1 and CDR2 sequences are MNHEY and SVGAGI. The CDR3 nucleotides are TGTGCCAGCAGTCAGGGGAGGGCGACCCAGTACTTC. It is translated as CASSQGRATQYF.

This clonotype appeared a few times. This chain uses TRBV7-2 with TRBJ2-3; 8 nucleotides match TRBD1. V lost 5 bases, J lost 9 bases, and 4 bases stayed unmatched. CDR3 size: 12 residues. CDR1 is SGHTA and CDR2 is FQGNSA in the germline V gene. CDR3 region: CASSGDRKTQYF. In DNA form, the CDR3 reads TGTGCCAGCAGCGGGGACAGGAAAACGCAGTATTTT.

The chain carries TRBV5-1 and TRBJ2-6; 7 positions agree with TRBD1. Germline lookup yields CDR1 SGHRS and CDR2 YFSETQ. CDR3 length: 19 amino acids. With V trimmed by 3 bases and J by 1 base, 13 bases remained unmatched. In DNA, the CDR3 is TGCGCCAGCAGCTGGACCCTGACAGGGACCGGTTCTGGGGCCAACGTCCTGACTTTC. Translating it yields CASSWTLTGTGSGANVLTF.

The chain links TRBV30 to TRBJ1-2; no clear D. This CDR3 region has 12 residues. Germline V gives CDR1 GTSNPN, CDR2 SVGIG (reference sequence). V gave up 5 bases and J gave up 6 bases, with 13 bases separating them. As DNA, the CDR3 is TGTGCCTGGGCCCCCGGGCCGAATGGCTACACCTTC. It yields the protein CAWAPGPNGYTF.

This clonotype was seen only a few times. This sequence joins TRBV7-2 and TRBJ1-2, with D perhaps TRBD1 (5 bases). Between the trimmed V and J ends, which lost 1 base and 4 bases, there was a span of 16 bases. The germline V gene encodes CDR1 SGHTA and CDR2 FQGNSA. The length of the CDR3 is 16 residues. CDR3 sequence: CASSLGAAGPSYGYTF. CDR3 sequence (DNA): TGTGCCAGCAGCTTAGGTGCGGCAGGGCCTAGCTATGGCTACACCTTC.

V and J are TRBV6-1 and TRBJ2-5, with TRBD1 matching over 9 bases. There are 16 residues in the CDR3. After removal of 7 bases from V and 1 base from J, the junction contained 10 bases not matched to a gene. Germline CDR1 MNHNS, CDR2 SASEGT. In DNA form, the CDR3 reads TGTGCCAGCATCCCAGGGACAGGGACAATCCAAGAGACCCAGTACTTC. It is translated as CASIPGTGTIQETQYF.

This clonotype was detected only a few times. This chain's CDR3 is CSVQTSDRVGEQYF. The CDR3 nucleotides are TGCAGCGTTCAAACGTCGGACAGGGTCGGCGAGCAGTACTTC. The rearrangement links TRBV29-1 to TRBJ2-7, with TRBD1 identical over 8 bases. Germline V gene data show CDR1 as SQVTM and CDR2 as ANQGSEA. This CDR3 is 14 amino acids long. V gave up 5 bases and J gave up 6 bases; unmatched junction bases: 12.

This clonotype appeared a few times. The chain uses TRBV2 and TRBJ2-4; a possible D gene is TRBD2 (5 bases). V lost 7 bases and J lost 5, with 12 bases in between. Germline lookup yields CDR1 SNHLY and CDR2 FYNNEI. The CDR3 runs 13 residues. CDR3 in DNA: TGTGCCAGCACCCTGAGGGTTGAAAACATTCAGTACTTC. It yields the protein CASTLRVENIQYF.

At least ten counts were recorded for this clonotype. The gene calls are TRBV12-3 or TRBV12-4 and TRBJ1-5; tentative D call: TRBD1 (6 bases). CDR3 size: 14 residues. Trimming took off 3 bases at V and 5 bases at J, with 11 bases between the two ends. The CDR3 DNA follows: TGTGCCAGCAGTTTGGGGGCTGTCCATCAGCCCCAGCATTTT. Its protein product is CASSLGAVHQPQHF.

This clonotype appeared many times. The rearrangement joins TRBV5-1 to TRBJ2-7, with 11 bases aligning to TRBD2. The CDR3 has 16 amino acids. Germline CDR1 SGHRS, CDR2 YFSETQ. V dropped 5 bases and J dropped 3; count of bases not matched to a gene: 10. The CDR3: CASSLTTSGGLYEQYF. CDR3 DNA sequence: TGCGCCAGCAGTTTGACCACTAGCGGGGGCCTCTACGAGCAGTACTTC.

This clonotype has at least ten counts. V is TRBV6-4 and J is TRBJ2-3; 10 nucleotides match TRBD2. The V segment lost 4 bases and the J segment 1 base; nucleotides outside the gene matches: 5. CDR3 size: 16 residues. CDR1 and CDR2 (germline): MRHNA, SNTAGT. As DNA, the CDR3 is TGTGCCAGCAGTGTCGGAACTAGCGGGGGCACAGATACGCAGTATTTT. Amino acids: CASSVGTSGGTDTQYF.

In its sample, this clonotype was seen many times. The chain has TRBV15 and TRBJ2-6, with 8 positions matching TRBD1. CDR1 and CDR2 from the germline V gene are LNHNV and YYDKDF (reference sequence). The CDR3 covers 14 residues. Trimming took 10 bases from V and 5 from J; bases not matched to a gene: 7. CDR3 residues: CARGQGLWANVLTF. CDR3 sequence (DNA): TGTGCCAGAGGACAGGGTCTCTGGGCCAACGTCCTGACTTTC.

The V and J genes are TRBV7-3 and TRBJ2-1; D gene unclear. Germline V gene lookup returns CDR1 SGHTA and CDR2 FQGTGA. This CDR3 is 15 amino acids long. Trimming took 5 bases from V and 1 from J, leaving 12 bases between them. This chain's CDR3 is CASSPYWASYNEQFF. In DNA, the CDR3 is TGTGCCAGCAGCCCTTACTGGGCTTCCTACAATGAGCAGTTCTTC.

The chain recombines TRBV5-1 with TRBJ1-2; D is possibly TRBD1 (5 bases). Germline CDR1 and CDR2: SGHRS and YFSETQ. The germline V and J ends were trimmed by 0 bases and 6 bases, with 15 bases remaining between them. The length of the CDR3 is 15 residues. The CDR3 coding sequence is TGCGCCAGCAGCTTGGTACGGGGGATGAAGGATGGCTACACCTTC. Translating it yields CASSLVRGMKDGYTF.

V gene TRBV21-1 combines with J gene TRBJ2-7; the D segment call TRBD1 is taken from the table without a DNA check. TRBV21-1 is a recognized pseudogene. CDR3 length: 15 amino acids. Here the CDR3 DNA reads TGTGCCAGCAGTGGTGGGGCAAAAAGCTCCTACGAGCAGTACTTC. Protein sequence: CASSGGAKSSYEQYF.

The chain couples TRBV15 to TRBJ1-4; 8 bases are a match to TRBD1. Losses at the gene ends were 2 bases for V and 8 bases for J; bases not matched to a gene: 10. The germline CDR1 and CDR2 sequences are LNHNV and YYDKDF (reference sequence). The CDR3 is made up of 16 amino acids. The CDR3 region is CATSRQPGRGLEKLFF. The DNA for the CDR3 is TGTGCCACCAGCAGACAGCCCGGCAGGGGGCTAGAAAAACTGTTTTTT.

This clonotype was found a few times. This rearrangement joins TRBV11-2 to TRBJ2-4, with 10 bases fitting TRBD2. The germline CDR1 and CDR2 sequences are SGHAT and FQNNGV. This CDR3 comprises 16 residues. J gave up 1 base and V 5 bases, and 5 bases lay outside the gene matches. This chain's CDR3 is CASSPSGGAAKNIQYF. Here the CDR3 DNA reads TGTGCCAGCAGCCCGAGCGGGGGGGCGGCCAAAAACATTCAGTACTTC.

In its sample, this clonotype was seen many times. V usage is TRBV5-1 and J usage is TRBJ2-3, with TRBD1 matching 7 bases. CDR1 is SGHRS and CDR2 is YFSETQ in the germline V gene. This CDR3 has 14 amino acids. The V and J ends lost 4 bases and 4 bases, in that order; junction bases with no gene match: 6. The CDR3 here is CASSRQGGADTQYF. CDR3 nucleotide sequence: TGCGCCAGCAGCAGACAGGGTGGCGCAGATACGCAGTATTTT.

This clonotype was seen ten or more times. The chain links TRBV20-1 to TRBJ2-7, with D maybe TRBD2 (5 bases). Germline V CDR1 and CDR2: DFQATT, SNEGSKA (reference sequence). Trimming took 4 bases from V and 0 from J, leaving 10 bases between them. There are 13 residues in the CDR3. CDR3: CSAMWESSYEQYF. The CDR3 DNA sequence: TGCAGTGCTATGTGGGAGAGCTCCTACGAGCAGTACTTC.

This CDR3 reads CASRPAGGPYEQYF. The CDR3 bases are TGTGCCAGCAGGCCAGCGGGAGGGCCCTACGAGCAGTACTTC. This chain joins TRBV6-1 and TRBJ2-7; 10 bases fit TRBD2. The CDR3 covers 14 residues. After removal of 6 bases from V and 2 bases from J, the junction contained 4 bases not matched to a gene. In germline, CDR1 is MNHNS, CDR2 SASEGT.

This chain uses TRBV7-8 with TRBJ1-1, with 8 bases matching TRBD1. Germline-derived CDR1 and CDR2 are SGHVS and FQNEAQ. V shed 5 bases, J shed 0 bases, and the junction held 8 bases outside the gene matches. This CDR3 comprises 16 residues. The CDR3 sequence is CASSLRADRVNTEAFF. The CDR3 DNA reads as TGTGCCAGCAGCCTTAGGGCGGACAGGGTGAACACTGAAGCTTTCTTT.

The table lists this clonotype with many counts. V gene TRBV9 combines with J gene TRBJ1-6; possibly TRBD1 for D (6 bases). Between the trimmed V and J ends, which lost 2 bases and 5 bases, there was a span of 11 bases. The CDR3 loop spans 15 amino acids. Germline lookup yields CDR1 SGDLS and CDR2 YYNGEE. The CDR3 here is CASSVRGQNNSPLHF. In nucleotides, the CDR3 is TGTGCCAGCAGCGTCCGGGGGCAGAATAATTCACCCCTCCACTTT.